This TCR beta chain comes out of a study of shared clonotypes between healthy human individuals. Across the whole study: Donors had three CD4 naive, three CD4 memory, two CD8 naive and one CD8 memory plate apiece. Broader study findings: Naive subsets tended to show greater estimated richness than memory subsets.

Per germline, CDR1 SGDLS and CDR2 YYNGEE. V was shortened by 1 base and J by 3 bases, with 8 bases between the two germline ends. CDR3 length: 13 amino acids. Naive CD8 cells lacked CD45RO, underwent positive selection for CCR7 and left out terminally differentiated effector memory CD45RA+ cells. Only Caucasian adults living in Nashville, Tennessee made up the donor group. The data were produced by immunoSEQ multiplex PCR, yet TCRdb's version contains in-frame clones alone and is incomplete. The sample shows millions of clones, 85% to 95% of them seen only once. As for this clone: Its antigen is still unknown. Within the sample, other DNA sequences also encode this same CDR3.

Sequenced material: naive CD8+ T cells sorted from blood. This chain links TRBV9 with TRBJ2-7; no clear D gene. This clonotype was sampled from a man between 18 and 35 years old in good health. Here the CDR3 reads CASSVSDGYEQYF. Written as DNA, the CDR3 is TGTGCCAGCAGCGTATCGGATGGCTACGAGCAGTACTTC.